This TCR beta chain was captured by sequencing in a study of blood T cells in healthy people across ages. Points on this clonotype: Its antigen is currently unknown.

For the second PCR, which ran for roughly 7 to 11 cycles, a sample-barcoded 5' primer and a J-beta primer mix were used. TCRdb re-called the 5' RACE reads through MiXCR, storing one row per CDR3 protein. The sample has some 320,000 distinct CDR3 sequences, roughly 27% seen once. Overall study findings and caveats: Estimated diversity that came from one million T cells was considered an underestimate. Higher naive T cell percentage went strongly together with higher TCR beta diversity.

CDR3 size: 13 residues. Trimming took off 0 bases at V and 4 bases at J, with 3 bases between the two ends. Germline CDR1 reads MGHRA; CDR2 reads YSYEKL. V and J are TRBV4-1 and TRBJ2-2; D gene ambiguous. The TCR was taken from a woman aged 70 to 79 in good health. Material for sequencing was blood. CDR3 sequence: CASSQDSTGELFF. CDR3 sequence (DNA): TGCGCCAGCAGCCAAGATAGCACCGGGGAGCTGTTTTTT.